The sequence of this T cell receptor beta chain was determined in a study of cytomegalovirus exposure and HLA in healthy donors. Study conclusions and caveats: Productive rates of about 90% or about 30% were seen for most TCR beta V segments in an earlier analysis.

Trimming removed 0 bases from V and 6 bases from J, with 11 bases in between. The CDR3 contains 14 residues. Germline lookup yields CDR1 MNHNY and CDR2 SVGAGI (reference sequence). This clone appeared a few times. Its antigen is undetermined. It was with 60 Vbeta and 13 Jbeta primers that the PCR ran. Clones were read by immunoSEQ multiplex PCR, and TCRdb kept only the in-frame ones, dropping some. The table records roughly 130,000 clones, 6.5% to 9.5% of them present only once. V gene TRBV6-6 combines with J gene TRBJ1-2; D is uncertain. The sequenced sample was PBMCs. This receptor was taken from a man aged 35 to 55 in good health and CMV-seronegative. The CDR3 DNA sequence: TGTGCCAGCAGTTACTCGAAGAGGGAGGATGGCTACACCTTC. It translates to CASSYSKREDGYTF.